Listed here are 23 T cell receptor beta chains from one sample, sequenced in a study of identical twins. One entry per CDR3 protein results from TCRdb running MiXCR on the 5' RACE reads. Found here are around 1.7 million distinct CDR3 sequences, 32% of them singletons; the top ten hold about 0.27%. The sample consisted of cord blood. Source of these receptors: a newborn girl in good health.

This clonotype was recorded a few times. The V and J genes are TRBV29-1 and TRBJ1-2; TRBD1 aligns across 9 bases. This CDR3 has 15 residues. Germline values: CDR1 SQVTM, CDR2 ANQGSEA. After removal of 3 bases from V and 2 bases from J, the junction contained 7 bases not matched to a gene. CDR3 bases: TGCAGCGTTGAGGGACAGGGTTCCCCAAACTATGGCTACACCTTC. This translates into CSVEGQGSPNYGYTF.

The chain recombines TRBV6-5 with TRBJ1-5; 7 bases agree with TRBD1. CDR3 size: 13 residues. Germline V gives CDR1 MNHEY, CDR2 SVGAGI. Trimming removed 6 bases from V and 5 bases from J; junction bases left unmatched: 4. This chain's CDR3 is CASRLGTDQPQHF. In nucleotides, the CDR3 is TGTGCCAGCAGACTCGGGACAGATCAGCCCCAGCATTTT.

This clonotype was recorded at least ten times. V is TRBV29-1 and J is TRBJ2-5, with TRBD2 identical over 7 bases. CDR1 and CDR2 (germline): SQVTM, ANQGSEA. Trimming cost V 8 bases and J 1 base; bases outside gene matches: 1. CDR3 size: 11 residues. The CDR3 nucleotides read TGCAGCTCGGGGGGCCAAGAGACCCAGTACTTC. The encoded protein is CSSGGQETQYF. The full variable domain, its missing parts supplied by reference TRBV29-1 and TRBJ2-5, is SAVISQKPSRDICQRGTSLTIQCQVDSQVTMMFWYRQQPGQSLTLIATANQGSEATYESGFVIDKFPISRPNLTFSTLTVSNMSPEDSSIYLCSSGGQETQYFGPGTRLLVL.

This clonotype appeared a single time. This CDR3 fails to terminate in the conserved phenylalanine or tryptophan, so it likely reflects a read error. The CDR3 is CASSQPTRVRYNEQFL. CDR3 coding DNA: TGCGCCAGCAGCCAACCTACTAGAGTTCGGTACAATGAGCAGTTCTTA. The chain combines TRBV4-1 with TRBJ2-1; D may be TRBD2 (5 bases). This CDR3 is 16 amino acids long. Germline V gene sequence: CDR1 MGHRA, CDR2 YSYEKL. The ends were cut back, 2 bases at V and 4 bases at J, with 15 bases in the middle.

In its sample, this clonotype was seen a few times. The rearrangement uses TRBV30 and TRBJ2-7; no definite D call. Germline V gene sequence: CDR1 GTSNPN, CDR2 SVGIG (reference sequence). The V end lost 4 bases, the J end lost 0 bases, and 7 bases lay between the germline ends. CDR3 size: 12 residues. The CDR3 is CAWTRNSYEQYF. The CDR3 DNA reads TGTGCCTGGACTCGAAACTCCTACGAGCAGTACTTC.

A few counts support this clonotype. The chain joins TRBV13 to TRBJ2-1; 14 bases line up with TRBD2. The CDR3 runs to 19 residues. The trim removed 1 base at V and 9 bases at J, leaving 14 bases unmatched. Germline CDR1 reads PRHDT; CDR2 reads FYEKMQ (reference sequence). The CDR3 DNA is TGTGCCAGCAGCTTAGCGGGGACTAGCGGGGGAAACCATCTGGGTGAGCAGTTCTTC. This gives the protein CASSLAGTSGGNHLGEQFF.

The table lists this clonotype with a count of one. V gene TRBV6-1 combines with J gene TRBJ2-7, with D unclear. Germline CDR1 and CDR2: MNHNS and SASEGT. This CDR3 has 14 residues. V lost 8 bases and J lost 7, with 21 bases in between. DNA of the CDR3: TGTGCCAGCGGGCAGGAAGCTCCTCTCAATGAGCAGTACTTC. It is translated as CASGQEAPLNEQYF.

The chain combines TRBV5-1 with TRBJ1-1; tentative D call: TRBD1 (5 bases). The CDR3 has 14 residues. Germline lookup yields CDR1 SGHRS and CDR2 YFSETQ. V shed 3 bases and J shed 2 bases, with 11 bases lying between them. The CDR3 DNA follows: TGCGCCAGCAGCTGGGCGACAGTAAACACTGAAGCTTTCTTT. This encodes CASSWATVNTEAFF.

This clonotype has only a few counts. The chain links TRBV6-6 to TRBJ2-5; tentatively, D is TRBD1 (6 bases). The DNA end lines up better with TRBJ2-7; the J call may be wrong. This CDR3 has 15 residues. In germline, CDR1 is MNHNY, CDR2 SVGAGI (reference sequence). Here the CDR3 DNA reads TGTGCCAGCAGTTACTCGTTCAGGGGATTGAACGAGCAGTACTTC. Its protein product is CASSYSFRGLNEQYF.

The rearrangement links TRBV3-1 to TRBJ2-5; 13 bases fit TRBD2. CDR3 length equals 16 residues. Germline-derived CDR1 and CDR2 are LGHDT and YNNKEL (reference sequence). V was pared by 4 bases and J by 5 bases, with 7 bases of the junction left unmatched. In DNA, the CDR3 is TGTGCCAGCAGCCCCGGGACTAGCGGGATAGGTGAGACCCAGTACTTC. It translates to CASSPGTSGIGETQYF.

There are a few counts of this clonotype. The chain joins TRBV5-1 to TRBJ2-7, with TRBD1 matching over 7 bases. The V gene's germline CDR1 is SGHRS and CDR2 YFSETQ. After removal of 4 bases from V and 0 bases from J, the junction contained 22 bases not matched to a gene. This CDR3 region has 20 residues. The CDR3 coding sequence is TGCGCCAGCAGCCATTGGGGAATCGGGACAGTTTATCAAGGCTCCTACGAGCAGTACTTC. It specifies CASSHWGIGTVYQGSYEQYF.

This clonotype was seen a single time. The chain joins TRBV5-1 to TRBJ2-4; 11 nucleotides align to TRBD2. TRBJ2-7 matches the DNA end more closely, so the J call is doubtful. CDR1 SGHRS and CDR2 YFSETQ come from the germline V gene. This CDR3 spans 14 amino acids. The CDR3 here is CASSSLAGVVEQYF. For the CDR3, the DNA is TGCGCCAGCAGCTCACTAGCGGGAGTCGTCGAGCAGTACTTC.

The chain carries TRBV4-1 and TRBJ1-1, with D perhaps TRBD1 (6 bases). Germline V lookup: CDR1 MGHRA, CDR2 YSYEKL. V lost 1 base to trimming and J lost 3 bases, with 9 bases between them. This CDR3 contains 14 residues. The CDR3 DNA reads TGCGCCAGCAGCCAAGGGACAGCCTACACTGAAGCTTTCTTT. This encodes CASSQGTAYTEAFF.

There are a few counts of this clonotype. The chain recombines TRBV25-1 with TRBJ1-4, with D perhaps matching TRBD1 (5 bases). In germline, CDR1 is MGHDK, CDR2 SYGVNS. The V gene lost 1 base and the J gene lost 5 bases, with 11 bases spanning the gap. The CDR3 length is 15 residues. CDR3 residues: CASSEFSGGNEKLFF. DNA for the CDR3: TGTGCCAGCAGTGAATTTTCCGGGGGGAATGAAAAACTGTTTTTT.

This clonotype was picked up a small number of times. J is TRBJ2-5 and V is TRBV29-1, with unresolved D. The CDR3 sequence is 13 residues long. The V gene lost 4 bases and the J gene lost 5 bases, with 14 bases spanning the gap. Germline V CDR1 and CDR2: SQVTM, ANQGSEA. CDR3 loop: CSVAVGMGETQYF. CDR3 in DNA: TGCAGCGTTGCGGTGGGGATGGGGGAGACCCAGTACTTC.

The chain links TRBV7-2 to TRBJ2-1, with 9 bases matching TRBD2. CDR1 and CDR2 from the germline V gene are SGHTA and FQGNSA. J lost 4 bases, V lost 5 bases, and 12 bases had no gene match. This CDR3 region has 17 residues. The CDR3 nucleotides are TGTGCCAGCAGCACCAGACTAGCGGAAAGTAGGTACAATGAGCAGTTCTTC. This sequence encodes CASSTRLAESRYNEQFF.

This clonotype was seen ten or more times. The V call is TRBV28, the J call TRBJ1-4; 8 bases align to TRBD1. The CDR3 extends over 14 amino acids. Germline V gene data show CDR1 as MDHEN and CDR2 as SYDVKM. V shed 6 bases and J 8 bases; nucleotides not matched to a gene: 8. CDR3: CASSLRQGREKLFF. The CDR3 nucleotides are TGTGCCAGCAGCCTTAGACAGGGGAGGGAAAAACTGTTTTTT.

This clonotype was picked up many times. The chain employs TRBV10-3 and TRBJ1-2; D is unclear. The CDR3 loop spans 13 amino acids. The ends were cut back, 4 bases at V and 7 bases at J, with 13 bases in the middle. The germline gives CDR1 ENHRY, CDR2 SYGVKD. CDR3 bases: TGTGCCATCAGTGTGGACGGGCTTTTTGGCTACACCTTC. This sequence encodes CAISVDGLFGYTF.

This clonotype was counted a few times. V gene TRBV5-1 combines with J gene TRBJ2-2; 7 nucleotides agree with TRBD2. J gave up 7 bases and V 4 bases, and 4 bases lay outside the gene matches. The CDR3 is made up of 13 amino acids. Germline loops: CDR1 SGHRS, CDR2 YFSETQ. The CDR3: CASSGLAVGELFF. CDR3 nucleotides: TGCGCCAGCAGCGGCCTAGCGGTCGGGGAGCTGTTTTTT.

A few counts support this clonotype. The V gene is TRBV20-1, the J gene TRBJ2-4; 10 nucleotides line up with TRBD1. The CDR3 contains 16 residues. Germline trimming cut 1 base from V and 1 base from J; bases unmatched to any gene: 4. Germline loops: CDR1 DFQATT, CDR2 SNEGSKA (reference sequence). The DNA for the CDR3 is TGCAGTGCTAGAGGTCGGGGACAGGGGGCCAAAAACATTCAGTACTTC. It is translated as CSARGRGQGAKNIQYF.

The chain combines TRBV24-1 with TRBJ2-7; 7 bases match TRBD1. V trimming: 2 bases; J trimming: 7 bases; junction bases outside the gene matches: 10. CDR3 length: 15 residues. CDR1 and CDR2 from the germline V gene are KGHDR and SFDVKD. The CDR3 reads CATSDSQGPYNEQYF. CDR3 DNA sequence: TGTGCCACCAGTGATTCACAGGGGCCCTACAATGAGCAGTACTTC.

This clonotype was recorded a few times. The rearrangement uses TRBV20-1 and TRBJ2-6; D unclear. The V end lost 5 bases, the J end lost 12 bases, and 8 bases lay between the germline ends. The germline V gene encodes CDR1 DFQATT and CDR2 SNEGSKA (reference sequence). The CDR3 has 10 amino acids. The CDR3: CSAGSLVLTF. The CDR3 DNA sequence: TGCAGTGCTGGATCTCTCGTCCTGACTTTC.

In this sample, this clonotype turned up a few times. The chain's CDR3 is CASSQDLGTTQETQYF. Written as DNA, the CDR3 is TGTGCCAGCAGCCAAGATCTGGGCACGACTCAAGAGACCCAGTACTTC. The J gene is TRBJ2-5, the V gene TRBV3-1; D ambiguous. The V and J ends lost 0 bases and 2 bases respectively, with 13 bases between them. Germline V gene data show CDR1 as LGHDT and CDR2 as YNNKEL (reference sequence). The CDR3 contains 16 residues.